Shown below are 17 T cell receptor beta chains from a single sample sequenced in a study of cytomegalovirus exposure and HLA in healthy donors. The PCR made use of 60 Vbeta and 13 Jbeta primers. The protocol was immunoSEQ multiplex PCR, while the TCRdb copy is restricted to in-frame clones and leaves out a portion. The sample contains roughly 55,000 clones, 65% to 80% of which appear only once. Sequenced input: PBMCs. All receptors derive from a female donor in good health and CMV-seronegative.

The chain links TRBV28 to TRBJ2-1, with TRBD2 identical over 15 bases. This CDR3 region has 14 residues. The trim removed 4 bases at V and 9 bases at J, leaving 1 base unmatched. CDR1 is MDHEN and CDR2 is SYDVKM in the germline V gene. CDR3 sequence: CASSWTSGRAEQFF. As DNA, the CDR3 is TGTGCCAGCAGTTGGACTAGCGGGAGGGCTGAGCAGTTCTTC. The whole variable domain, filled in from reference TRBV28 and TRBJ2-1, reads DVKVTQSSRYLVKRTGEKVFLECVQDMDHENMFWYRQDPGLGLRLIYFSYDVKMKEKGDIPEGYSVSREKKERFSLILESASTNQTSMYLCASSWTSGRAEQFFGPGTRLTVL.

This clone was seen just once. This chain uses TRBV2 with TRBJ1-2, with no clear D. The CDR3 length is 13 residues. Trimming shortened V by 0 bases and J by 3 bases, and 5 bases separated the two germline ends. CDR1 and CDR2 from the germline V gene are SNHLY and FYNNEI. For the CDR3, the DNA is TGTGCCAGCAGTGAAGCCCAGGACTATGGCTACACCTTC. As protein: CASSEAQDYGYTF.

CDR3 coding DNA: TGTGCCAGCAGTGAAGGGGGACTAGCGGGGGGGAGTTTGGCCGGGGAGCTGTTTTTT. Translation gives CASSEGGLAGGSLAGELFF. V gene TRBV6-1 combines with J gene TRBJ2-2; the match to TRBD2 covers 16 bases. The germline CDR1 and CDR2 sequences are MNHNS and SASEGT. The CDR3 consists of 19 residues. V lost 1 base to trimming and J lost 6 bases; unmatched junction nucleotides: 8.

The rearrangement uses TRBV7-6 and TRBJ2-5, with D perhaps TRBD2 (6 bases). This CDR3 is 15 amino acids long. Trimming removed 1 base at V and 5 bases at J, with 14 bases between. The germline CDR1 and CDR2 sequences are SGHVS and FNYEAQ. CDR3 in amino acids: CASSLGTGERETQYF. For the CDR3, the DNA is TGTGCCAGCAGCTTAGGCACGGGGGAGCGGGAGACCCAGTACTTC. The full variable domain, with the rest looked up from reference TRBV7-6 and TRBJ2-5, is GAGVSQSPRYKVTKRGQDVALRCDPISGHVSLYWYRQALGQGPEFLTYFNYEAQQDKSGLPNDRFSAERPEGSISTLTIQRTEQRDSAMYRCASSLGTGERETQYFGPGTRLLVL.

The chain recombines TRBV9 with TRBJ1-2; D is uncertain. The CDR3 is 13 amino acids. Between the trimmed V and J ends, which lost 0 bases and 0 bases, there was a span of 3 bases. The V gene's germline CDR1 is SGDLS and CDR2 YYNGEE. CDR3 DNA: TGTGCCAGCAGCGTAGGAGCTAACTATGGCTACACCTTC. This gives the protein CASSVGANYGYTF.

This clone showed up just once. A read error may account for a junction end that differs from germline. The V call is TRBV6-6, the J call TRBJ1-4; no clear D gene. This CDR3 comprises 15 residues. Germline V CDR1 and CDR2: MNHNY, SVGAGI (reference sequence). CDR3 nucleotides: TGTGCCAGCAGTTACAGAGGGTCTGCTAAGGAAAAACTGTTTTTT. This encodes CASSYRGSAKEKLFF.

J is TRBJ2-5 and V is TRBV5-6; TRBD2 matches 9 bases. CDR3 length: 16 residues. The trim removed 0 bases at V and 4 bases at J, leaving 7 bases unmatched. Germline CDR1 reads SGHDT; CDR2 reads YYEEEE. CDR3 in amino acids: CASSLVRGGAGETQYF. The CDR3 DNA sequence: TGTGCCAGCAGCTTGGTACGCGGGGGGGCCGGAGAGACCCAGTACTTC.

The chain employs TRBV6-5 and TRBJ1-5, with unresolved D. Germline V gives CDR1 MNHEY, CDR2 SVGAGI. Deletions cut 0 bases from V and 4 bases from J, with 7 bases between. This CDR3 comprises 14 residues. Written as DNA, the CDR3 is TGTGCCAGCAGTTACTCGCCCGGGAATCAGCCCCAGCATTTT. Its protein is CASSYSPGNQPQHF.

Only a few counts were recorded for this clone. This chain joins TRBV4-2 and TRBJ1-1; D gene unclear. The CDR3 extends over 15 amino acids. Germline lookup yields CDR1 LGHNA and CDR2 YNFKEQ. Trimming cost V 4 bases and J 8 bases, with 20 bases left between them. The DNA for the CDR3 is TGTGCCAGCAGCCCCCCCCAGCTCACTTCGGGGGAAGCTTTCTTT. It yields the protein CASSPPQLTSGEAFF.

The rearrangement links TRBV25-1 to TRBJ2-5, with D unresolved. In germline, CDR1 is MGHDK, CDR2 SYGVNS. Trimming pared 2 bases from V and 4 bases from J, leaving 8 bases between. This CDR3 spans 13 amino acids. CDR3 sequence reads: CASSEQYLETQYF. CDR3 DNA: TGTGCCAGCAGTGAACAGTACCTAGAGACCCAGTACTTC. The variable domain in full, completed from reference TRBV25-1 and TRBJ2-5, reads EADIYQTPRYLVIGTGKKITLECSQTMGHDKMYWYQQDPGMELHLIHYSYGVNSTEKGDLSSESTVSRIRTEHFPLTLESARPSHTSQYLCASSEQYLETQYFGPGTRLLVL.

In this sample, this clone turned up once. An end of the junction differs from the germline gene, which may be a read error. J is TRBJ2-1 and V is TRBV7-8, with 9 bases aligning to TRBD2. The CDR3 sequence is 15 residues long. Germline V gene lookup returns CDR1 SGHVS and CDR2 FQNEAQ. This CDR3 reads CASSLSSGTYNGQFF. The CDR3 region has the DNA TGTGCCAGCAGCCTCTCTAGCGGGACATACAATGGGCAGTTCTTC.

This clone was seen a few times. The V and J genes are TRBV2 and TRBJ1-1, with D unresolved. With 0 bases removed from V and 0 bases from J, the gap between germline ends came to 20 bases. Germline-derived CDR1 and CDR2 are SNHLY and FYNNEI. This CDR3 has 19 residues. CDR3 DNA: TGTGCCAGCAGTGAAGCGCTAGGTGGTAACGGCCCCATGAACACTGAAGCTTTCTTT. Translating it yields CASSEALGGNGPMNTEAFF.

In its sample, this clone was seen a few times. This chain connects TRBV5-1 to TRBJ2-6; no firm D call. CDR1 SGHRS and CDR2 YFSETQ come from the germline V gene. This CDR3 comprises 15 residues. The V and J ends lost 8 bases and 0 bases respectively, with 12 bases between them. DNA for the CDR3: TGCGCCAGTAAAAGAGGTTCCTCTGGGGCCAACGTCCTGACTTTC. It yields the protein CASKRGSSGANVLTF.

V and J are TRBV19 and TRBJ2-3; 12 bases are a match to TRBD2. The junction had 16 bases not matched to a gene; V was cut back by 3 bases and J by 6 bases. Germline CDR1 is LNHDA and CDR2 is SQIVND (reference sequence). This CDR3 has 19 amino acids. The CDR3: CASSIRTPLAGGPLDTQYF. CDR3 sequence (DNA): TGTGCCAGTAGTATCAGGACCCCCCTAGCGGGAGGGCCTTTGGATACGCAGTATTTT.

Note on this clone: One junction end does not reproduce the germline sequence, and a read error may be involved. V gene TRBV5-4 combines with J gene TRBJ1-2; D unclear. This CDR3 is built from 15 residues. Germline CDR1 and CDR2: SGHNT and YYREEE (reference sequence). The CDR3 bases are TGTGCCAGCAGCTCGGGAGAAGACGGATACTATGCCTACACCTTC. It is translated as CASSSGEDGYYAYTF.

This chain joins TRBV27 and TRBJ2-5; TRBD1 might be the D (6 bases). Germline V CDR1 and CDR2: MNHEY, SMNVEV (reference sequence). The CDR3 is 14 amino acids. V shed 3 bases and J shed 4 bases, with 12 bases lying between them. CDR3 loop: CASSFGRGGETQYF. In nucleotides, the CDR3 is TGTGCCAGCAGTTTTGGCAGGGGTGGAGAGACCCAGTACTTC.

The chain is built from TRBV19 and TRBJ2-7, with 7 bases that match TRBD1. The trim removed 5 bases at V and 2 bases at J, leaving 9 bases unmatched. CDR3 size: 15 residues. CDR1 and CDR2 (germline): LNHDA, SQIVND (reference sequence). The CDR3 DNA reads as TGTGCCAGTAGTCCGACGGGACAGTCAGCCTACGAGCAGTACTTC. Protein: CASSPTGQSAYEQYF. The full variable domain, in which reference TRBV19 and TRBJ2-7 provide the parts outside the CDR3, is DGGITQSPKYLFRKEGQNVTLSCEQNLNHDAMYWYRQDPGQGLRLIYYSQIVNDFQKGDIAEGYSVSREKKESFPLTVTSAQKNPTAFYLCASSPTGQSAYEQYFGPGTRLTVT.